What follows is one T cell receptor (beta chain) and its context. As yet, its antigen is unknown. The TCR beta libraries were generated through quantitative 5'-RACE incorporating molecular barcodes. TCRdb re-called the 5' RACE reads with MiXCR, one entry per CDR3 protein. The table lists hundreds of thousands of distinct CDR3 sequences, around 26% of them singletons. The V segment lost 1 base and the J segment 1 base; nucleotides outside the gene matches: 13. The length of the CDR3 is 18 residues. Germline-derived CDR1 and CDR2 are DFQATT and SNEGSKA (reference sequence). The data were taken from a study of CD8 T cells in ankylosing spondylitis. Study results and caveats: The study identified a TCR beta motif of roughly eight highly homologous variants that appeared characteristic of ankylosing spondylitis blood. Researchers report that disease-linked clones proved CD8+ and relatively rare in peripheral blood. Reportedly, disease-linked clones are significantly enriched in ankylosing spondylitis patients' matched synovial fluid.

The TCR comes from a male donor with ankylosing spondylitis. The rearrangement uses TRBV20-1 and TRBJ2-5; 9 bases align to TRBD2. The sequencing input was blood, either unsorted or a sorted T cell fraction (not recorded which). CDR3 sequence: CSARVVRLAEPLQETQYF. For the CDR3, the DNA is TGCAGTGCTAGAGTTGTTAGACTAGCGGAGCCTCTCCAAGAGACCCAGTACTTC.